This is a list of T cell receptor beta chains from one sample in a study of blood T cell repertoires in COVID-19. Sequencing used immunoSEQ multiplex PCR; TCRdb keeps in-frame clones, though not all of them. The sample contains approximately 140,000 clones, around 88% of which appear only once. Input material: peripheral blood. The receptors were sampled from a woman aged 55 to 70 with acute or convalescent COVID-19. CDR3s include the opening cysteine and the closing phenylalanine or tryptophan. The order of the fields is V gene, clone size, D gene, J gene, CDR3 DNA, CDR3 protein. The D gene is left open where the match is weak. The size entry is marked missing in some rows and otherwise reads once, few, many or a size class.

v_call: TRBV28; clone_size: -; d_call: -; j_call: TRBJ1-5; cdr3_nt: TGTGCCAGCAGCCCCGCGCGGGGGCCAACCTATAGCAATCAGCCCCAGCATTTT; cdr3_aa: CASSPARGPTYSNQPQHF
v_call: TRBV11-3; clone_size: -; d_call: TRBD1; j_call: TRBJ2-1; cdr3_nt: TGTGCCAGCAGCGAGACAGGGTACTACTACAATGAGCAGTTCTTC; cdr3_aa: CASSETGYYYNEQFF
v_call: TRBV29-1; clone_size: -; d_call: TRBD1; j_call: TRBJ2-3; cdr3_nt: TGCAGCGCGACAGGGGGAGGCACAGATACGCAGTATTTT; cdr3_aa: CSATGGGTDTQYF
v_call: TRBV11-2; clone_size: few; d_call: TRBD2; j_call: TRBJ2-1; cdr3_nt: TGTGCCAGCAGCTTTTCTAGCGGGGGGATCACCAACCATGAGCAGTTCTTC; cdr3_aa: CASSFSSGGITNHEQFF
v_call: TRBV18; clone_size: -; d_call: TRBD1; j_call: TRBJ1-1; cdr3_nt: TGTGCCAGCTCCCACGACAGGGAGAATTTCGAGGACACTGAAGCTTTCTTT; cdr3_aa: CASSHDRENFEDTEAFF
v_call: TRBV29-1; clone_size: -; d_call: TRBD1; j_call: TRBJ2-3; cdr3_nt: TGCAGCGGGGGGGGACAGGGAGCAGATACGCAGTATTTT; cdr3_aa: CSGGGQGADTQYF
v_call: TRBV6-5; clone_size: once; d_call: -; j_call: TRBJ1-3; cdr3_nt: TGTGCCAGCAGTCTCGGGGGGAACTCTGGAAACACCATATATTTT; cdr3_aa: CASSLGGNSGNTIYF
v_call: TRBV29-1; clone_size: -; d_call: TRBD1; j_call: TRBJ2-7; cdr3_nt: TGCAGCGTTGGCGGACTGGCCGGGACAGGGAACTACGAGCAGTACTTC; cdr3_aa: CSVGGLAGTGNYEQYF
v_call: TRBV5-1; clone_size: -; d_call: TRBD1; j_call: TRBJ2-1; cdr3_nt: TGCGCCAGCAGCCCCGGCAGGGACAGGGACTACAATGAGCAGTTCTTC; cdr3_aa: CASSPGRDRDYNEQFF
v_call: TRBV11-2; clone_size: -; d_call: -; j_call: TRBJ2-7; cdr3_nt: TGTGCCAGCAGCTTCCCGTGGGGGCCGGGGACCTACGAGCAGTACTTC; cdr3_aa: CASSFPWGPGTYEQYF
v_call: TRBV29-1; clone_size: -; d_call: TRBD2; j_call: TRBJ2-1; cdr3_nt: TGCAGCGCCTGGGGCGGGGGTTCCTACAATGAGCAGTTCTTC; cdr3_aa: CSAWGGGSYNEQFF
v_call: TRBV7-2; clone_size: -; d_call: -; j_call: TRBJ1-4; cdr3_nt: TGTGCCAGCAGCTTAGGACTAGAAGTAAGAGAACTGTTTTTT; cdr3_aa: CASSLGLEVRELFF